These T cell receptor beta chains were read from a single sample in a study of CD8+CD57+ T cells in acquired aplastic anemia. TCRdb used MiXCR to reprocess the reads, holding one entry per CDR3 protein. The sample yields 50,000 to 65,000 distinct CDR3 sequences, roughly 54% seen once. The source material was sorted CD4+, CD8+, or CD8+CD57+ T cells (not recorded which) from PBMCs. The receptors stem from a human donor in good health, serving as a control. The CDR3 runs from the conserved cysteine through the conserved F or W. D genes are given only for firm matches. Clone size appears in some rows only: once, few, many, or a class for an expanded clone.

>TRBJ1-1|many|TRBD1|TRBV5-4
CASSSRQGMDTEAFF
TGTGCCAGCAGCTCCAGACAGGGGATGGACACTGAAGCTTTCTTT
>TRBJ2-7|few|-|TRBV7-3
CASSIRDSYEQYF
TGTGCCAGCAGTATCCGGGACTCCTACGAGCAGTACTTC
>TRBJ2-1|medium-sized|-|TRBV15
CAASRLGDYNEQFF
TGTGCCGCGTCCAGACTAGGGGACTACAATGAGCAGTTCTTC
>TRBJ2-7|once|TRBD1|TRBV4-1
CASSHRQGATYEQYF
TGCGCCAGCAGCCACAGACAGGGGGCTACCTACGAGCAGTACTTC
>TRBJ2-3|-|-|TRBV10-3
CAISGGKITDTQYF
TGTGCCATCAGTGGGGGGAAGATTACAGATACGCAGTATTTT
>TRBJ2-7|-|-|TRBV29-1
CSVDGQGGYEQYF
TGCAGCGTTGATGGCCAAGGGGGCTACGAGCAGTACTTC
>TRBJ1-5|many|TRBD1|TRBV20-1
CSAHPGGRLNQPQHF
TGCAGTGCTCATCCAGGGGGCCGCCTCAATCAGCCCCAGCATTTT
>TRBJ2-5|medium-sized|-|TRBV20-1
CSASHQETQYF
TGCAGTGCTAGTCACCAAGAGACCCAGTACTTC
>TRBJ1-1|many|-|TRBV5-1
CASSSGTLNTEAFF
TGCGCCAGCAGCTCCGGGACACTGAACACTGAAGCTTTCTTT
>TRBJ2-6|many|-|TRBV6-6
CASSSGLHSGANVLTF
TGTGCCAGCAGTTCTGGACTACATAGTGGGGCCAACGTCCTGACTTTC
>TRBJ1-1|many|-|TRBV11-3
CASSPTKNTEAFF
TGTGCCAGCAGCCCAACTAAAAACACTGAAGCTTTCTTT
>TRBJ1-1|many|-|TRBV30
CALLGGARLTEAFF
TGTGCCTTACTGGGGGGGGCGCGGTTAACTGAAGCTTTCTTT
>TRBJ1-3|many|-|TRBV20-1
CSAPTKGGNTIYF
TGCAGTGCACCGACTAAGGGAGGAAACACCATATATTTT
>TRBJ1-1|-|TRBD1|TRBV25-1
CASRGDRGGGTTEAFF
TGTGCCAGCAGGGGAGACAGGGGAGGGGGAACCACTGAAGCTTTCTTT
>TRBJ2-7|-|-|TRBV6-5
CASSYSENYEQYF
TGTGCCAGCAGTTACTCGGAGAACTACGAGCAGTACTTC
>TRBJ2-7|-|-|TRBV10-1
CASSPGAVPYEQYF
TGTGCCAGCTCACCAGGGGCGGTTCCCTACGAGCAGTACTTC
>TRBJ1-1|many|-|TRBV27
CASSPWGENTEAFF
TGTGCCAGCAGTCCATGGGGGGAGAACACTGAAGCTTTCTTT
>TRBJ1-2|-|-|TRBV29-1
CSVRGSGYGYTF
TGCAGCGTTAGGGGCAGTGGCTATGGCTACACCTTC
>TRBJ1-2|many|TRBD1|TRBV3-1
CASSQDSGARDSYGYTF
TGTGCCAGCAGCCAAGATTCAGGGGCCCGGGACAGCTATGGCTACACCTTC
>TRBJ2-7|medium-sized|TRBD2|TRBV2
CASSVLAGAVYEQYF
TGTGCCAGCAGTGTCCTAGCGGGAGCAGTCTACGAGCAGTACTTC
>TRBJ2-7|-|-|TRBV20-1
CSARDEGFYEQYF
TGCAGTGCTAGAGATGAGGGGTTCTACGAGCAGTACTTC
>TRBJ2-1|many|TRBD2|TRBV11-2
CASSLDVRLGSGRTNEQFF
TGTGCCAGCAGCTTAGATGTACGTTTAGGTAGCGGGAGAACCAATGAGCAGTTCTTC
>TRBJ1-5|-|TRBD1|TRBV29-1
CSVAGTGTTYSNQPQHF
TGCAGCGTTGCGGGGACAGGGACTACCTATAGCAATCAGCCCCAGCATTTT
>TRBJ1-2|-|-|TRBV2
CASSDYSHYGYTF
TGTGCCAGCAGTGATTACAGCCACTATGGCTACACCTTC
>TRBJ1-5|-|-|TRBV24-1
CATSDLLGGPGPQHF
TGTGCCACCAGTGATTTATTGGGGGGGCCGGGGCCCCAGCATTTT
>TRBJ1-6|-|TRBD1|TRBV10-3
CAISAGTGSGPPLHF
TGTGCCATCAGCGCTGGGACAGGGTCGGGTCCACCCCTCCACTTT
>TRBJ2-7|-|TRBD1|TRBV19
CASTLGTVSSYEQYF
TGTGCCAGTACACTGGGGACAGTCAGCTCCTACGAGCAGTACTTC
>TRBJ1-3|many|-|TRBV19
CASSILRLRDVSSGNTIYF
TGTGCCAGTAGTATACTCCGTCTCCGGGACGTAAGCTCTGGAAACACCATATATTTT
>TRBJ2-5|-|-|TRBV7-2
CASSASGGGGTQHF
TGTGCCAGCAGCGCTTCAGGGGGAGGAGGGACCCAGCACTTC
>TRBJ2-7|many|TRBD2|TRBV27
CASSPSSSGGITYEQYF
TGTGCCAGCAGTCCTTCTTCGAGCGGGGGGATTACCTACGAGCAGTACTTC
>TRBJ2-2|many|TRBD1|TRBV13
CASRTGGGTGELFF
TGTGCCAGCAGGACAGGGGGCGGAACCGGGGAGCTGTTTTTT
>TRBJ2-3|once|TRBD2|TRBV20-1
CSARRATSERGPTDTQYF
TGCAGTGCTAGGAGGGCAACTAGCGAGCGCGGACCCACAGATACGCAGTATTTT
>TRBJ1-1|many|-|TRBV5-1
CASSLSAVNTEAFF
TGCGCCAGCAGCTTGAGTGCGGTGAACACTGAAGCTTTCTTT
>TRBJ2-1|medium-sized|TRBD2|TRBV10-1
CASRDTSEGYNEQFF
TGCGCCAGCAGGGACACTAGCGAGGGTTACAATGAGCAGTTCTTC
>TRBJ1-3|-|-|TRBV19
CANLPGTHSGNTIYF
TGTGCCAACCTACCCGGGACACACTCTGGAAACACCATATATTTT
>TRBJ2-2|once|-|TRBV7-9
CASSLVGRGELFF
TGTGCCAGCAGCTTAGTGGGGCGCGGGGAGCTGTTTTTT
>TRBJ1-6|-|-|TRBV7-3
CASSSLLHF
TGTGCCAGCAGCTCACTACTCCACTTT
>TRBJ2-7|many|-|TRBV5-1
CASSLSAVYEQYF
TGCGCCAGCAGCTTGTCGGCGGTGTACGAGCAGTACTTC
>TRBJ2-5|-|TRBD2|TRBV2
CASSGGLAGGTQYF
TGTGCCAGCAGTGGTGGACTAGCGGGGGGGACCCAGTACTTC
>TRBJ1-1|once|TRBD1|TRBV13
CASSGKRQGSTEAFF
TGTGCCAGCAGCGGTAAGCGACAGGGATCTACTGAAGCTTTCTTT
>TRBJ2-5|-|-|TRBV20-1
CSARAQETQYF
TGCAGTGCTAGGGCTCAGGAGACCCAGTACTTC
>TRBJ2-2|many|TRBD2|TRBV12-3/TRBV12-4
CASSGTSGNTGELFF
TGTGCCAGCAGTGGGACTAGCGGAAACACCGGGGAGCTGTTTTTT
>TRBJ2-1|many|TRBD2|TRBV6-9
CASSHRLAGYVFVYNEQFF
TGTGCCAGCAGTCATAGACTAGCGGGGTACGTTTTTGTTTACAATGAGCAGTTCTTC
>TRBJ2-3|once|TRBD1|TRBV10-3
CAISESLRGQGPDTQYF
TGTGCCATCAGTGAGTCGCTGAGGGGACAGGGGCCAGATACGCAGTATTTT
>TRBJ2-7|-|-|TRBV9
CASSREEQYF
TGTGCCAGCAGCCGCGAGGAGCAGTACTTC
>TRBJ2-2|-|TRBD2|TRBV20-1
CSARPTSGRAGELFF
TGCAGTGCTAGACCGACTAGCGGGAGGGCCGGGGAGCTGTTTTTT
>TRBJ2-1|-|-|TRBV5-1
CASSLGPTFTNEQFF
TGCGCCAGCAGCCTCGGGCCCACCTTTACGAATGAGCAGTTCTTC
>TRBJ2-3|-|TRBD2|TRBV7-9
CASSLVGLAGETDTQYF
TGTGCCAGCAGCTTAGTGGGACTAGCGGGAGAGACAGATACGCAGTATTTT
>TRBJ2-1|-|-|TRBV29-1
CSVDRGPGEQFF
TGCAGCGTTGATCGGGGGCCGGGGGAGCAGTTCTTC
>TRBJ1-2|medium-sized|-|TRBV7-9
CASSPQGNYGYTF
TGTGCCAGCAGCCCGCAGGGGAACTATGGCTACACCTTC
>TRBJ2-1|-|-|TRBV25-1
CASSGSPLGLAYNEQFF
TGTGCCAGCAGCGGATCACCCTTGGGACTGGCCTACAATGAGCAGTTCTTC
>TRBJ1-1|many|TRBD1|TRBV19
CASSIDTPGQGPNTEAFF
TGTGCCAGTAGTATAGACACCCCGGGACAGGGGCCTAACACTGAAGCTTTCTTT
>TRBJ2-7|many|TRBD2|TRBV16
CASSHLSGKTAYEQYF
TGTGCCAGCAGCCACCTCAGCGGGAAGACGGCATACGAGCAGTACTTC
>TRBJ2-3|-|-|TRBV5-1
CASSPQGYIDTQYF
TGCGCCAGCAGCCCTCAAGGGTACATAGATACGCAGTATTTT